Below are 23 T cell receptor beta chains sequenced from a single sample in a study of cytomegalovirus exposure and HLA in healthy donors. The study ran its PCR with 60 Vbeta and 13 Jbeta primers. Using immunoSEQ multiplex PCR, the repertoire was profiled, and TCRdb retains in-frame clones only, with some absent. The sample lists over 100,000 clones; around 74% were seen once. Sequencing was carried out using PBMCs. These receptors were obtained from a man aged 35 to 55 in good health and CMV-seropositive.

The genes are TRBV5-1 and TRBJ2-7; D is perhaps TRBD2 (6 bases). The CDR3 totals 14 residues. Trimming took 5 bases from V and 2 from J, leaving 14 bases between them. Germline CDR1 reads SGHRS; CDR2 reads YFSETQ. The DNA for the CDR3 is TGCGCCAGCAGTCGAGCGCGGGGTACCTACGAGCAGTACTTC. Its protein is CASSRARGTYEQYF. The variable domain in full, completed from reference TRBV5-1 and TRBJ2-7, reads KAGVTQTPRYLIKTRGQQVTLSCSPISGHRSVSWYQQTPGQGLQFLFEYFSETQRNKGNFPGRFSGRQFSNSRSEMNVSTLELGDSALYLCASSRARGTYEQYFGPGTRLTVT.

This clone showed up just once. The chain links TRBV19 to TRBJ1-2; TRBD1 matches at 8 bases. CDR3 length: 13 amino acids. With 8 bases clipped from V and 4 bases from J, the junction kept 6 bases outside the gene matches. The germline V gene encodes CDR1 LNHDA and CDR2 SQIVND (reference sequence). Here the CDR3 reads CASGDRGSYGYTF. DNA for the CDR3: TGTGCCAGTGGAGACAGGGGCAGCTATGGCTACACCTTC.

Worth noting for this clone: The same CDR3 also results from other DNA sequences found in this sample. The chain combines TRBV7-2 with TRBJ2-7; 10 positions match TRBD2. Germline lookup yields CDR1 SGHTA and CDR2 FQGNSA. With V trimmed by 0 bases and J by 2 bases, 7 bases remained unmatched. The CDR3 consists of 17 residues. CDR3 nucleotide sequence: TGTGCCAGCAGCTTAGCGGGCCTAGCGGGGGACCCCTACGAGCAGTACTTC. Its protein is CASSLAGLAGDPYEQYF.

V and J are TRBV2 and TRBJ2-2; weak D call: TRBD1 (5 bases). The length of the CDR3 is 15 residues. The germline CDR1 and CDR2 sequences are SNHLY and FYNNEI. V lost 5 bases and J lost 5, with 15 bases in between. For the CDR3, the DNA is TGTGCCAGCAGTCCAAATTCAAGGGGAACCGGGGAGCTGTTTTTT. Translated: CASSPNSRGTGELFF.

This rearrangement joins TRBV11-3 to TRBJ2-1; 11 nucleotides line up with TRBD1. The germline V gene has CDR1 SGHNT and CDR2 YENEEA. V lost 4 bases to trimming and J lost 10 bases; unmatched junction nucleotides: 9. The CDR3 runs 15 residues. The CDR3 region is CASSSTGTGGREQFF. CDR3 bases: TGTGCCAGCAGCTCCACCGGGACAGGGGGACGGGAGCAGTTCTTC. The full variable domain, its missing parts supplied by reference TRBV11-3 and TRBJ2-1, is EAGVVQSPRYKIIEKKQPVAFWCNPISGHNTLYWYLQNLGQGPELLIRYENEEAVDDSQLPKDRFSAERLKGVDSTLKIQPAELGDSAVYLCASSSTGTGGREQFFGPGTRLTVL.

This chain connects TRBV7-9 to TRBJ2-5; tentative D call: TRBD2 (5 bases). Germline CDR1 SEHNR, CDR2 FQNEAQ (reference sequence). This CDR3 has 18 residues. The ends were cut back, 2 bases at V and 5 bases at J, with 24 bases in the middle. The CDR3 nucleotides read TGTGCCAGCAGCTTAAACGGGAACGATAGGCAGAGAGCGGAGACCCAGTACTTC. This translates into CASSLNGNDRQRAETQYF.

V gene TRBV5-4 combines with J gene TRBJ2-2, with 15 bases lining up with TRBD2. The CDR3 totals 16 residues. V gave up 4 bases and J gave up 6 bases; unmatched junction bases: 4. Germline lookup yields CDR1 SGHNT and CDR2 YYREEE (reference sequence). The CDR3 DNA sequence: TGTGCCAGCAGCCTCGGACTAGCGGGGGGGCCCGGGGAGCTGTTTTTT. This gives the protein CASSLGLAGGPGELFF. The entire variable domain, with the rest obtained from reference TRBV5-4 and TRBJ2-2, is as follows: ETGVTQSPTHLIKTRGQQVTLRCSSQSGHNTVSWYQQALGQGPQFIFQYYREEENGRGNFPPRFSGLQFPNYSSELNVNALELDDSALYLCASSLGLAGGPGELFFGEGSRLTVL.

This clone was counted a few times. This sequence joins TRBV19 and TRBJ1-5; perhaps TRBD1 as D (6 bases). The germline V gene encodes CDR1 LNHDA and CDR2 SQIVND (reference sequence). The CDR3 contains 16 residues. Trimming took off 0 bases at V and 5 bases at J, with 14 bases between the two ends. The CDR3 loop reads CASSIEGRGADQPQHF. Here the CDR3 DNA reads TGTGCCAGTAGTATAGAGGGACGGGGGGCTGATCAGCCCCAGCATTTT.

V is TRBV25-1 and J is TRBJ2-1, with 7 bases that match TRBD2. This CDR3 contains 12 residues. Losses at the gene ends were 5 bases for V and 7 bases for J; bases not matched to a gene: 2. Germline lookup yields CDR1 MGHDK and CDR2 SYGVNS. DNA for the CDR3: TGTGCCAGCAGTCTAGCGGTAAATGAGCAGTTCTTC. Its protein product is CASSLAVNEQFF. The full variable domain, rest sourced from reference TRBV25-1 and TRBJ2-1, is EADIYQTPRYLVIGTGKKITLECSQTMGHDKMYWYQQDPGMELHLIHYSYGVNSTEKGDLSSESTVSRIRTEHFPLTLESARPSHTSQYLCASSLAVNEQFFGPGTRLTVL.

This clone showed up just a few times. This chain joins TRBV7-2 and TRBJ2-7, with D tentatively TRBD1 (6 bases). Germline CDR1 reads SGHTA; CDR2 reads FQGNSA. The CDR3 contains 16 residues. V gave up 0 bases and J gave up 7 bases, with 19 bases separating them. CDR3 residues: CASSLALLGRGGEQYF. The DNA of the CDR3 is TGTGCCAGCAGCTTAGCCCTGCTAGGCCGAGGGGGAGAGCAGTACTTC.

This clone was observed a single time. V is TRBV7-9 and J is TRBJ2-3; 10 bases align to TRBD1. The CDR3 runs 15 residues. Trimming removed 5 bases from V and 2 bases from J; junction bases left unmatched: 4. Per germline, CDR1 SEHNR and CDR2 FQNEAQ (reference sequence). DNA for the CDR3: TGTGCCAGCAGCCGGGGACAGGGGATCACAGATACGCAGTATTTT. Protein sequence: CASSRGQGITDTQYF.

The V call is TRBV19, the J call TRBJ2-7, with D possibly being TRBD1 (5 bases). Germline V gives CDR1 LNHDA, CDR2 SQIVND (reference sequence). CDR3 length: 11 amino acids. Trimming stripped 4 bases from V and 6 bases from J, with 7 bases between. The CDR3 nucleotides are TGTGCCAGTAGTAGCAGGGCCGAGCAGTACTTC. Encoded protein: CASSSRAEQYF.

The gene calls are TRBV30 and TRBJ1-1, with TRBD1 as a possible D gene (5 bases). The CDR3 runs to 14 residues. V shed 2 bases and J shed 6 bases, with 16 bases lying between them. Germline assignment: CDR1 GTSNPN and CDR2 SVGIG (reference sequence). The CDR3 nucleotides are TGTGCCTGGAGTACTCTGGGAGGGACCGCTGAAGCTTTCTTT. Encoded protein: CAWSTLGGTAEAFF. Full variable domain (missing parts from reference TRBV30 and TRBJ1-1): SQTIHQWPATLVQPVGSPLSLECTVEGTSNPNLYWYRQAAGRGLQLLFYSVGIGQISSEVPQNLSASRPQDRQFILSSKKLLLSDSGFYLCAWSTLGGTAEAFFGQGTRLTVV.

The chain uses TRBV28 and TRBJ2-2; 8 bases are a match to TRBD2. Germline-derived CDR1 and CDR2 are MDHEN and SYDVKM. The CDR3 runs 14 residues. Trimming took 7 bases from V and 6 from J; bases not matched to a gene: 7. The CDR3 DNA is TGTGCCAGCACGGTGGGCGGGAGGCCCGGGGAGCTGTTTTTT. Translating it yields CASTVGGRPGELFF.

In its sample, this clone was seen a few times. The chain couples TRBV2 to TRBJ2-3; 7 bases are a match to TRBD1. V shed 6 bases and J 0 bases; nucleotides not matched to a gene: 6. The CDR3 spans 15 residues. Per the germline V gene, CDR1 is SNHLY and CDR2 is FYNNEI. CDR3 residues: CASRVTGASTDTQYF. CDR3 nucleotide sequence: TGTGCCAGCAGGGTAACAGGGGCCAGCACAGATACGCAGTATTTT.

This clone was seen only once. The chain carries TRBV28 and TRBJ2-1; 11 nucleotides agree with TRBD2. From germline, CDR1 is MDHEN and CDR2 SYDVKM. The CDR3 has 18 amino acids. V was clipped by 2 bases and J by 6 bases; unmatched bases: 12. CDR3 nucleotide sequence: TGTGCCAGCAGTTTAACTCGACTAGCGGGAAAATTACGCAATGAGCAGTTCTTC. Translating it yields CASSLTRLAGKLRNEQFF.

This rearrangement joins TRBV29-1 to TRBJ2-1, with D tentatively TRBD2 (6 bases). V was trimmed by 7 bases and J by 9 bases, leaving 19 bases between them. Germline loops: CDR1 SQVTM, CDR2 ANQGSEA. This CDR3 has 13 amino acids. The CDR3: CSARRDQPGEQFF. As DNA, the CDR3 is TGCAGCGCCCGGCGGGATCAACCAGGTGAGCAGTTCTTC.

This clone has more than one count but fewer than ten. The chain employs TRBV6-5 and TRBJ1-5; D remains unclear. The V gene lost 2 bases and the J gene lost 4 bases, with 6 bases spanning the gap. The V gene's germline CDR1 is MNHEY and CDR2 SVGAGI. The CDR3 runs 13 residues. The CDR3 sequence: CASSYRGNQPQHF. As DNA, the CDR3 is TGTGCCAGCAGTTACCGAGGGAATCAGCCCCAGCATTTT.

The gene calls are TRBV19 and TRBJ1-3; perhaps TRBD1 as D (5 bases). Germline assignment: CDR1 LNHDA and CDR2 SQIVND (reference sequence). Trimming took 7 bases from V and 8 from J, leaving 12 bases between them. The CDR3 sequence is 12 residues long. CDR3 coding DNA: TGTGCCAGTAATTACCCCAGGGACACCATATATTTT. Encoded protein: CASNYPRDTIYF.

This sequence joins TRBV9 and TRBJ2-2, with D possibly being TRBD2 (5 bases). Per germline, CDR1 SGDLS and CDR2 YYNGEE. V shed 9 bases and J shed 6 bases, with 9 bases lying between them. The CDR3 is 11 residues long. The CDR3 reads CATGISGELFF. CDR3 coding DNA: TGTGCCACCGGGATCTCCGGGGAGCTGTTTTTT.

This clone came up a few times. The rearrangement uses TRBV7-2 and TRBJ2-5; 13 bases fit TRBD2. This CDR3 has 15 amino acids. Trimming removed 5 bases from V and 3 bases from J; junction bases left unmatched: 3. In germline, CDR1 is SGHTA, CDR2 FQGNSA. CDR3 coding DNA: TGTGCCAGCAGCCCCGGGACTAGCGGGGAAGAGACCCAGTACTTC. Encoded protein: CASSPGTSGEETQYF.

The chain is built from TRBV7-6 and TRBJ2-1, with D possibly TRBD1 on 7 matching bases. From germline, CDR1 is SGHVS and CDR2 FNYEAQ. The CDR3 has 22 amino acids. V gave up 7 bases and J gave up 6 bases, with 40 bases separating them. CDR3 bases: TGTGCCAGCAAGGATTGGGGGACAGTGGGCCGGGGGCCCGGGAAGGTCCTCAATGAGCAGTTCTTC. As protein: CASKDWGTVGRGPGKVLNEQFF. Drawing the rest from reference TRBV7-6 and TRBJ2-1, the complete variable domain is GAGVSQSPRYKVTKRGQDVALRCDPISGHVSLYWYRQALGQGPEFLTYFNYEAQQDKSGLPNDRFSAERPEGSISTLTIQRTEQRDSAMYRCASKDWGTVGRGPGKVLNEQFFGPGTRLTVL.

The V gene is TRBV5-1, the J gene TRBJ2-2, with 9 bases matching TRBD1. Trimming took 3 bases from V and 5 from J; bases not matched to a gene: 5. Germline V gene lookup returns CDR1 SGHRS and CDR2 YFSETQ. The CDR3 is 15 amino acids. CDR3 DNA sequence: TGCGCCAGCAGCTCACCGACAGGGGGGACCGGGGAGCTGTTTTTT. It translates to CASSSPTGGTGELFF.